These T cell receptor beta chains were read from a single sample in a study of OX40 agonist ivuxolimab in advanced cancers. Assay: immunoSEQ multiplex PCR; the TCRdb copy retains only in-frame clones and omits some. The repertoire consists of around 70,000 clones, with 70% to 90% occurring once and the leading ten covering more than 0.75%. Material: CD4+ or CD8+ T cells sorted from blood, obtained in a trial of the OX40 agonist ivuxolimab. These receptors all stem from an adult with an advanced solid tumor such as melanoma, head and neck, liver or kidney cancer. Each CDR3 is given with its conserved first and last residue. Fields, in order: clone size, D gene, V gene, J gene, CDR3 protein, CDR3 DNA. A D gene is named only where the DNA matches it firmly. Clone size is given for some rows only: seen once, a few or many times, or a class if the clone is expanded.

clone_size: NA
d_call: NA
v_call: TRBV7-9
j_call: TRBJ2-3
cdr3_aa: CASSLRGASVTDTQYF
cdr3_nt: TGTGCCAGCAGCTTAAGGGGGGCTAGCGTCACAGATACGCAGTATTTT

clone_size: few
d_call: NA
v_call: TRBV28
j_call: TRBJ1-2
cdr3_aa: CASSLQLNYGYTF
cdr3_nt: TGTGCCAGCAGTTTACAGCTAAACTATGGCTACACCTTC

clone_size: NA
d_call: NA
v_call: TRBV21-1
j_call: TRBJ2-7
cdr3_aa: CASSNFKDGSYEQYF
cdr3_nt: TGTGCCAGCAGCAATTTTAAGGACGGATCCTACGAGCAGTACTTC

clone_size: NA
d_call: NA
v_call: TRBV7-8
j_call: TRBJ2-7
cdr3_aa: CASSFWTAYEQYF
cdr3_nt: TGTGCCAGCAGCTTTTGGACAGCCTACGAGCAGTACTTC

clone_size: once
d_call: NA
v_call: TRBV6-1
j_call: TRBJ2-7
cdr3_aa: CASYSRIGEQYF
cdr3_nt: TGTGCCAGCTATAGTCGGATTGGTGAGCAGTACTTC

clone_size: NA
d_call: TRBD2
v_call: TRBV2
j_call: TRBJ2-7
cdr3_aa: CASRASGTIYEQYF
cdr3_nt: TGTGCCAGCAGGGCCTCCGGGACTATCTACGAGCAGTACTTC

clone_size: NA
d_call: NA
v_call: TRBV5-1
j_call: TRBJ2-1
cdr3_aa: CASSLSAGSSYNEQFF
cdr3_nt: TGCGCCAGCAGCTTGAGTGCCGGGAGCTCCTACAATGAGCAGTTCTTC

clone_size: NA
d_call: NA
v_call: TRBV18
j_call: TRBJ1-3
cdr3_aa: CASTQSDGVSGNTIYF
cdr3_nt: TGTGCCAGTACACAATCCGACGGAGTCTCTGGAAACACCATATATTTT

clone_size: NA
d_call: NA
v_call: TRBV6-1
j_call: TRBJ1-5
cdr3_aa: CARLSRDRLGQPQHF
cdr3_nt: TGTGCCAGACTCAGTCGGGACCGATTGGGGCAGCCCCAGCATTTT

clone_size: NA
d_call: NA
v_call: TRBV7-2
j_call: TRBJ2-3
cdr3_aa: CASTPGSGTDTQYF
cdr3_nt: TGTGCCAGCACCCCAGGTAGCGGCACAGATACGCAGTATTTT

clone_size: NA
d_call: NA
v_call: TRBV7-9
j_call: TRBJ1-2
cdr3_aa: CASSLLGGGSNYGYTF
cdr3_nt: TGTGCCAGCAGCTTACTTGGGGGAGGTTCTAACTATGGCTACACCTTC

clone_size: NA
d_call: NA
v_call: TRBV7-6
j_call: TRBJ2-7
cdr3_aa: CASTPMGGPISYEQYF
cdr3_nt: TGTGCCAGCACCCCCATGGGGGGGCCGATCTCCTACGAGCAGTACTTC

clone_size: NA
d_call: TRBD2
v_call: TRBV4-1
j_call: TRBJ2-3
cdr3_aa: CASSQDPRLAGYTDTQYF
cdr3_nt: TGCGCCAGCAGCCAAGATCCTCGACTAGCGGGATACACAGATACGCAGTATTTT

clone_size: NA
d_call: NA
v_call: TRBV6-1
j_call: TRBJ2-2
cdr3_aa: CATRTDITGELFF
cdr3_nt: TGTGCCACTCGGACAGACATTACCGGGGAGCTGTTTTTT

clone_size: NA
d_call: NA
v_call: TRBV29-1
j_call: TRBJ1-3
cdr3_aa: CSVASRSGNTIYF
cdr3_nt: TGCAGCGTTGCTAGTCGCTCTGGAAACACCATATATTTT

clone_size: NA
d_call: NA
v_call: TRBV15
j_call: TRBJ2-1
cdr3_aa: CATSRGRAANEQFF
cdr3_nt: TGTGCCACCAGCAGAGGCCGGGCCGCCAATGAGCAGTTCTTC

clone_size: few
d_call: NA
v_call: TRBV2
j_call: TRBJ1-1
cdr3_aa: CASSEKVEGRTAFF
cdr3_nt: TGTGCCAGCAGTGAAAAGGTGGAGGGTAGGACGGCTTTCTTT

clone_size: once
d_call: TRBD1
v_call: TRBV6-5
j_call: TRBJ1-5
cdr3_aa: CASSYTTGADQPQHF
cdr3_nt: TGTGCCAGCAGTTACACGACAGGGGCGGATCAGCCCCAGCATTTT

clone_size: NA
d_call: NA
v_call: TRBV5-1
j_call: TRBJ1-4
cdr3_aa: CASSPTGQNEKLFF
cdr3_nt: TGCGCCAGCAGCCCCACAGGTCAGAATGAAAAACTGTTTTTT

clone_size: NA
d_call: NA
v_call: TRBV7-8
j_call: TRBJ1-4
cdr3_aa: CASSRSGEGVEKLFF
cdr3_nt: TGTGCCAGCAGCCGATCAGGGGAGGGGGTTGAAAAACTGTTTTTT

clone_size: NA
d_call: NA
v_call: TRBV5-6
j_call: TRBJ2-3
cdr3_aa: CASSLGHTQYF
cdr3_nt: TGTGCCAGCAGCTTAGGGCATACGCAGTATTTT

clone_size: NA
d_call: TRBD2
v_call: TRBV7-2
j_call: TRBJ2-1
cdr3_aa: CASSLVATSGSPNEQFF
cdr3_nt: TGTGCCAGCAGCTTGGTCGCGACTAGCGGGAGCCCCAATGAGCAGTTCTTC

clone_size: once
d_call: NA
v_call: TRBV7-9
j_call: TRBJ1-1
cdr3_aa: CASSRQNMNTEAFF
cdr3_nt: TGTGCCAGCAGCAGACAGAACATGAACACTGAAGCTTTCTTT

clone_size: NA
d_call: NA
v_call: TRBV5-8
j_call: TRBJ2-2
cdr3_aa: CASSFPGVYTGELFF
cdr3_nt: TGTGCCAGCAGCTTTCCGGGAGTATACACCGGGGAGCTGTTTTTT

clone_size: NA
d_call: NA
v_call: TRBV4-2
j_call: TRBJ2-3
cdr3_aa: CASSPLDGRTDTQYF
cdr3_nt: TGTGCCAGCAGCCCCTTGGACGGACGGACGGATACGCAGTATTTT

clone_size: NA
d_call: NA
v_call: TRBV11-1
j_call: TRBJ1-2
cdr3_aa: CASSTSNGGFGGYTF
cdr3_nt: TGTGCCAGCAGCACAAGCAACGGGGGTTTCGGTGGCTACACCTTC

clone_size: few
d_call: TRBD2
v_call: TRBV4-2
j_call: TRBJ2-7
cdr3_aa: CASSQSGTRVKGNEQYF
cdr3_nt: TGTGCCAGCAGCCAATCCGGGACTAGAGTAAAGGGGAACGAGCAGTACTTC

clone_size: NA
d_call: NA
v_call: TRBV23-1
j_call: TRBJ2-6
cdr3_aa: CASSQSLVTGSGANVLTF
cdr3_nt: TGCGCCAGCAGTCAATCTTTGGTGACAGGCTCTGGGGCCAACGTCCTGACTTTC

clone_size: NA
d_call: NA
v_call: TRBV10-3
j_call: TRBJ2-3
cdr3_aa: CAISELGRGTDTQYF
cdr3_nt: TGTGCCATCAGTGAGTTGGGGCGGGGCACAGATACGCAGTATTTT

clone_size: once
d_call: NA
v_call: TRBV7-9
j_call: TRBJ2-5
cdr3_aa: CASSLGVGSKETQYF
cdr3_nt: TGTGCCAGCAGCTTAGGGGTGGGCAGTAAAGAGACCCAGTACTTC

clone_size: few
d_call: NA
v_call: TRBV2
j_call: TRBJ1-2
cdr3_aa: CASSVTESGGYTF
cdr3_nt: TGTGCCAGCAGTGTGACAGAATCCGGCGGCTACACCTTC

clone_size: NA
d_call: NA
v_call: TRBV28
j_call: TRBJ2-1
cdr3_aa: CAIQTNNEQFF
cdr3_nt: TGTGCCATCCAGACAAACAATGAGCAGTTCTTC

clone_size: NA
d_call: NA
v_call: TRBV7-2
j_call: TRBJ1-2
cdr3_aa: CASSLGGYGYTF
cdr3_nt: TGTGCCAGCAGCTTAGGGGGCTATGGCTACACCTTC

clone_size: NA
d_call: NA
v_call: TRBV9
j_call: TRBJ2-3
cdr3_aa: CASSSRVSTDTQYF
cdr3_nt: TGTGCCAGCAGCTCCCGCGTGAGCACAGATACGCAGTATTTT

clone_size: NA
d_call: NA
v_call: TRBV4-1
j_call: TRBJ1-3
cdr3_aa: CASSQEGSSGNTIYF
cdr3_nt: TGCGCCAGCAGCCAAGAAGGGAGCTCTGGAAACACCATATATTTT

clone_size: NA
d_call: NA
v_call: TRBV7-6
j_call: TRBJ2-3
cdr3_aa: CASSFGVYATDTQYF
cdr3_nt: TGTGCCAGCAGCTTTGGGGTCTACGCGACAGATACGCAGTATTTT

clone_size: NA
d_call: TRBD2
v_call: TRBV9
j_call: TRBJ2-2
cdr3_aa: CASSVGLAGGNANTGELFF
cdr3_nt: TGTGCCAGCAGCGTCGGCCTAGCGGGAGGCAACGCGAACACCGGGGAGCTGTTTTTT

clone_size: NA
d_call: TRBD2
v_call: TRBV5-1
j_call: TRBJ2-1
cdr3_aa: CASEKDSGGSYNEQFF
cdr3_nt: TGCGCCAGCGAGAAAGATAGCGGGGGCTCCTACAATGAGCAGTTCTTC

clone_size: NA
d_call: NA
v_call: TRBV4-3
j_call: TRBJ1-2
cdr3_aa: CASSQEMYREGGSYGYTF
cdr3_nt: TGCGCCAGCAGCCAAGAAATGTATCGTGAAGGGGGGAGCTATGGCTACACCTTC

clone_size: NA
d_call: NA
v_call: TRBV4-2
j_call: TRBJ2-2
cdr3_aa: CASSPGRDRNTGELFF
cdr3_nt: TGTGCCAGCAGCCCAGGGCGGGACAGAAACACCGGGGAGCTGTTTTTT

clone_size: few
d_call: TRBD1
v_call: TRBV7-9
j_call: TRBJ1-5
cdr3_aa: CASSWGQGRGLSNQPQHF
cdr3_nt: TGTGCCAGCAGCTGGGGACAGGGGAGGGGACTGAGCAATCAGCCCCAGCATTTT

clone_size: NA
d_call: NA
v_call: TRBV5-1
j_call: TRBJ2-7
cdr3_aa: CASSLVSGTTYEQYF
cdr3_nt: TGCGCCAGCAGCTTGGTTTCTGGGACCACCTACGAGCAGTACTTC

clone_size: NA
d_call: TRBD2
v_call: TRBV2
j_call: TRBJ2-1
cdr3_aa: CARLEGAGGYNEQFF
cdr3_nt: TGTGCCAGACTCGAGGGAGCGGGAGGGTACAATGAGCAGTTCTTC

clone_size: NA
d_call: TRBD1
v_call: TRBV19
j_call: TRBJ1-5
cdr3_aa: CASSSLDREDQPQHF
cdr3_nt: TGTGCCAGTAGTTCCTTGGACAGGGAGGATCAGCCCCAGCATTTT

clone_size: NA
d_call: TRBD2
v_call: TRBV7-7
j_call: TRBJ2-2
cdr3_aa: CASSLSGGSRERELFF
cdr3_nt: TGTGCCAGCAGCTTAAGCGGCGGCTCGCGGGAGCGGGAGCTGTTTTTT

clone_size: NA
d_call: NA
v_call: TRBV11-2
j_call: TRBJ2-5
cdr3_aa: CASSRDQQETQYF
cdr3_nt: TGTGCCAGCAGCCGGGACCAACAAGAGACCCAGTACTTC

clone_size: NA
d_call: NA
v_call: TRBV7-2
j_call: TRBJ1-5
cdr3_aa: CASSFGLRGNQPQHF
cdr3_nt: TGTGCCAGCAGCTTCGGCCTGAGAGGCAATCAGCCCCAGCATTTT